The rows below give T cell receptor beta chains drawn from one sample of a study of CD8+ T cells in alopecia areata. Clones were read by immunoSEQ multiplex PCR, and TCRdb kept only the in-frame ones, dropping some. The table records around 100,000 clones, around three fifths of them present only once. Sequenced material: CD4+ T cells sorted from blood. These TCRs come from a human donor in good health. Each CDR3 is given with its conserved first and last residue. Fields, in order: V gene, D gene, clone size, J gene, CDR3 DNA, CDR3 protein. D genes are given only for firm matches. The size entry is marked missing in some rows and otherwise reads once, few, many or a size class.

V: TRBV29-1
D: -
size: few
J: TRBJ2-3
DNA: TGCAGCGTTTTTTCAGATACGCAGTATTTT
CDR3: CSVFSDTQYF

V: TRBV29-1
D: TRBD2
size: -
J: TRBJ2-1
DNA: TGCAGCGCCGAGGACTCTAGCGGGGCGAACAATGAGCAGTTCTTC
CDR3: CSAEDSSGANNEQFF

V: TRBV30
D: -
size: -
J: TRBJ1-4
DNA: TGTGCCTGGAGTTGGGGGAGGATTGAAAAACTGTTTTTT
CDR3: CAWSWGRIEKLFF

V: TRBV23-1
D: -
size: once
J: TRBJ2-7
DNA: TGCGCCACATGTTACGAGCAGTACTTC
CDR3: CATCYEQYF

V: TRBV6-6
D: TRBD1
size: once
J: TRBJ1-2
DNA: TGTGCCAGCACCCCCACAGGGGACTATGGCTACACCTTC
CDR3: CASTPTGDYGYTF

V: TRBV7-9
D: -
size: -
J: TRBJ2-5
DNA: TGTGCCAGCAGCGGTTCATTGGGGGTCCGAGAGACCCAGTACTTC
CDR3: CASSGSLGVRETQYF

V: TRBV9
D: TRBD1
size: -
J: TRBJ1-6
DNA: TGTGCCAGCGCAACCGGGGACAGGGGTCATTCACCCCTCCACTTT
CDR3: CASATGDRGHSPLHF

V: TRBV28
D: -
size: few
J: TRBJ1-1
DNA: TGTGCCAGCAGTTTATATTCCGGGGGGACGATGAACACTGAAGCTTTCTTT
CDR3: CASSLYSGGTMNTEAFF

V: TRBV6-6
D: TRBD1
size: -
J: TRBJ2-3
DNA: TGTGCCTCCCACTGGGGACAGAGCACAGATACGCAGTATTTT
CDR3: CASHWGQSTDTQYF

V: TRBV27
D: -
size: few
J: TRBJ1-6
DNA: TGTGCCAGCAGTTTATTATTCAGGGAGAATTCACCCCTCCACTTT
CDR3: CASSLLFRENSPLHF

V: TRBV2
D: -
size: -
J: TRBJ2-1
DNA: TGTGCCAGCAGTAACCCGGGAACCCCGAAATGGAATGAGCAGTTCTTC
CDR3: CASSNPGTPKWNEQFF

V: TRBV29-1
D: TRBD1
size: once
J: TRBJ1-2
DNA: TGCAGCGGGACAGGGGACAACTATGGCTACACCTTC
CDR3: CSGTGDNYGYTF

V: TRBV6-5
D: TRBD1
size: -
J: TRBJ1-5
DNA: TGTGCCAGCAGTTCGACAGGGGGCAATCAGCCCCAGCATTTT
CDR3: CASSSTGGNQPQHF

V: TRBV7-2
D: TRBD1
size: -
J: TRBJ2-5
DNA: TGTGCCAGCAGCGTCGACAGGGGGCTTGAGACCCAGTACTTC
CDR3: CASSVDRGLETQYF

V: TRBV6-6
D: -
size: few
J: TRBJ2-2
DNA: TGTGCCAGCAGCGAGGGACAGAACACCGGGGAGCTGTTTTTT
CDR3: CASSEGQNTGELFF

V: TRBV19
D: -
size: few
J: TRBJ2-7
DNA: TGTGCCAGTAGTAAGCGGGTTTACTACGAGCAGTACTTC
CDR3: CASSKRVYYEQYF

V: TRBV25-1
D: -
size: few
J: TRBJ1-5
DNA: TGTGCCAGCAGTGAAGGTCGGGGAGATAGCAATCAGCCCCAGCATTTT
CDR3: CASSEGRGDSNQPQHF

V: TRBV2
D: -
size: once
J: TRBJ2-1
DNA: TGTGCCAGCAGTGCGGAGGGAACCCCGCAGTTCTTC
CDR3: CASSAEGTPQFF

V: TRBV23-1
D: TRBD2
size: -
J: TRBJ2-1
DNA: TGCGCCAGCAGTCAAGTCACACTAGCGGGGAGATACAATGAGCAGTTCTTC
CDR3: CASSQVTLAGRYNEQFF